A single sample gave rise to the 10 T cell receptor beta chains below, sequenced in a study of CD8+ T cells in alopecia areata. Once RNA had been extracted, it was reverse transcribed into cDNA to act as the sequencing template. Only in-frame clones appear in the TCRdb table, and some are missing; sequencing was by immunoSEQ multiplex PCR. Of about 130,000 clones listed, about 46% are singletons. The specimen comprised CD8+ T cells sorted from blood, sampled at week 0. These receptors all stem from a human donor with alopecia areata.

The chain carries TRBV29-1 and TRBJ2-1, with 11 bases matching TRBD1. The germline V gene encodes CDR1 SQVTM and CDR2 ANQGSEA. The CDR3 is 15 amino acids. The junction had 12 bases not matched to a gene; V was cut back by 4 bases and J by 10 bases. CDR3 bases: TGCAGCGTTGGGGGCCCAGGACAGGGGGCGCACGAGCAGTTCTTC. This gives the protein CSVGGPGQGAHEQFF.

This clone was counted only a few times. CDR3 in amino acids: CASSFPGDTEAFF. CDR3 DNA: TGTGCCAGCAGCTTTCCAGGGGACACTGAAGCTTTCTTT. The chain recombines TRBV13 with TRBJ1-1, with D possibly matching TRBD1 (6 bases). The V and J ends lost 3 bases and 3 bases respectively, with 8 bases between them. The length of the CDR3 is 13 residues. Germline CDR1 is PRHDT and CDR2 is FYEKMQ (reference sequence).

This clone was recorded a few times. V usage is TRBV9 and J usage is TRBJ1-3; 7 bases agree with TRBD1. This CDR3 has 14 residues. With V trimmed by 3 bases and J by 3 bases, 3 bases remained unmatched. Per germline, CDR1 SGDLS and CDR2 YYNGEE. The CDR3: CASSGGTVGNTIYF. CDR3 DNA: TGTGCCAGCAGCGGAGGGACAGTTGGAAACACCATATATTTT. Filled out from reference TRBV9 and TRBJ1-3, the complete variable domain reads DSGVTQTPKHLITATGQRVTLRCSPRSGDLSVYWYQQSLDQGLQFLIQYYNGEERAKGNILERFSAQQFPDLHSELNLSSLELGDSALYFCASSGGTVGNTIYFGEGSWLTVV.

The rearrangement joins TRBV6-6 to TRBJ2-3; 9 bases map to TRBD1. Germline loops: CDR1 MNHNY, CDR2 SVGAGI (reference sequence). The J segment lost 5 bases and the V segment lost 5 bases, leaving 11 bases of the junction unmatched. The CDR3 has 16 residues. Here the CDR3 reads CASSANRGRLEDTQYF. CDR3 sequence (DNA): TGTGCCAGCAGTGCAAACAGGGGGCGATTAGAAGATACGCAGTATTTT.

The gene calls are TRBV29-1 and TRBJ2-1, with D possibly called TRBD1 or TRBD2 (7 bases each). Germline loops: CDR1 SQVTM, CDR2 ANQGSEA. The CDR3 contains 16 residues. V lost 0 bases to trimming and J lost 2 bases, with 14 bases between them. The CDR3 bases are TGCAGCGTTGAAGATCAGGGGGGGGACGCCTACAATGAGCAGTTCTTC. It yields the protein CSVEDQGGDAYNEQFF.

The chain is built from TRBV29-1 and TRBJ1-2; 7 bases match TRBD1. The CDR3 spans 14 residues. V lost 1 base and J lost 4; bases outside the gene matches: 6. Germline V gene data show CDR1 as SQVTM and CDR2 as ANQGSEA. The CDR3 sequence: CSVEGAGDSYGYTF. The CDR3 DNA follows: TGCAGCGTTGAAGGGGCAGGGGACAGCTATGGCTACACCTTC.

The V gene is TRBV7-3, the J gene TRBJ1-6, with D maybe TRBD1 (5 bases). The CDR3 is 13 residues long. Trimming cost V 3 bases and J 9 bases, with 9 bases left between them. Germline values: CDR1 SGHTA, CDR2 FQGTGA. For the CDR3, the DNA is TGTGCCAGCAGCTTGGGGGGTGGTTCACCCCTCCACTTT. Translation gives CASSLGGGSPLHF.

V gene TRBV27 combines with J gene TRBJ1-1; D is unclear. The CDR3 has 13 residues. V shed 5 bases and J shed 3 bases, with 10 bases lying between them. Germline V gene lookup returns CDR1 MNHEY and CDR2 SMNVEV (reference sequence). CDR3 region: CASSPTGHTEAFF. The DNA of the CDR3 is TGTGCCAGCAGTCCCACGGGCCACACTGAAGCTTTCTTT.

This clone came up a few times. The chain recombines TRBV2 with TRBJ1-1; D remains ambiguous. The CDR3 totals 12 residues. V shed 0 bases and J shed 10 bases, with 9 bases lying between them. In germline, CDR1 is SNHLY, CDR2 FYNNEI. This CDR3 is CASSEAGSRAFF. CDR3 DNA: TGTGCCAGCAGTGAAGCGGGGAGTCGAGCTTTCTTT.

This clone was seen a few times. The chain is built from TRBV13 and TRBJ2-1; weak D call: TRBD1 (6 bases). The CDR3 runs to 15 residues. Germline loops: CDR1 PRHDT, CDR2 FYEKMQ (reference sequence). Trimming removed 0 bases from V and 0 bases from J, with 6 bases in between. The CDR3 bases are TGTGCCAGCAGCTTAGGAGGGGGCTCCTACAATGAGCAGTTCTTC. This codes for CASSLGGGSYNEQFF.